The subject of this entry is one T cell receptor beta chain. The antigen remains unidentified. The method was immunoSEQ multiplex PCR; TCRdb's version includes in-frame clones alone and lacks a portion of them. The sample yields tens of thousands of clones, about 90% seen once. Germline CDR1 reads SGHTA; CDR2 reads FQGTGA. V was cut by 9 bases and J by 1 base, with 18 bases left in between. This CDR3 contains 15 residues. This entry is derived from a study of OX40 agonist ivuxolimab in advanced cancers. Study-level points and caveats: Still undetermined is the antigen specificity of the expanded peripheral T cells. Blood T cells, both CD4+ and CD8+, expanded clonally by week 6 at 0.1 to 3.0 mg/kg. Relative to CD4+ cells, CD8+ T cells on average had more expanded clones.

This chain joins TRBV7-3 and TRBJ1-1; a weak D match, TRBD1 (5 bases). This TCR came from an adult with an advanced solid tumor such as melanoma, head and neck, liver or kidney cancer. The sample was CD4+ or CD8+ T cells sorted from blood, taken in a trial of the OX40 agonist ivuxolimab. The CDR3 DNA is TGTGCCAGTAGAAACTGGGGGGAGCCGAACACTGAAGCTTTCTTT. Encoded protein: CASRNWGEPNTEAFF.